Each of the 25 T cell receptor beta chains below was sequenced from the same sample in a study of T cell responses to AZD1222 COVID-19 vaccine. Assay: immunoSEQ multiplex PCR; the TCRdb copy retains only in-frame clones and omits some. Counted here are 95,000 to 130,000 clones, around nine tenths occurring once; the ten biggest clones make up over 7.5%. The sample in question was peripheral blood, obtained on day 0 of AZD1222 vaccination. These receptors were obtained from an adult in good health.

J is TRBJ1-3 and V is TRBV6-1, with D possibly TRBD1 on 5 matching bases. The germline V and J ends were trimmed by 2 bases and 4 bases, with 6 bases remaining between them. Per the germline V gene, CDR1 is MNHNS and CDR2 is SASEGT. The length of the CDR3 is 13 residues. The CDR3 here is CASSERTGNTIYF. CDR3 DNA: TGTGCCAGCAGTGAACGGACAGGAAACACCATATATTTT.

The V call is TRBV5-1, the J call TRBJ1-2; 10 bases map to TRBD1. In germline, CDR1 is SGHRS, CDR2 YFSETQ. The length of the CDR3 is 14 residues. With 4 bases clipped from V and 6 bases from J, the junction kept 6 bases outside the gene matches. Here the CDR3 DNA reads TGCGCCAGCAGCGTCGACAGGGGGCGACATGGCTACACCTTC. Amino acid sequence: CASSVDRGRHGYTF.

The V gene is TRBV12-3 or TRBV12-4, the J gene TRBJ2-1; D gene uncertain. The ends were cut back, 1 base at V and 9 bases at J, with 10 bases in the middle. This CDR3 region has 13 residues. CDR3 DNA: TGTGCCAGCAGTTTAGGTAGTACCGGTGAGCAGTTCTTC. Its protein product is CASSLGSTGEQFF.

The chain uses TRBV11-3 and TRBJ1-1; D ambiguous. The CDR3 loop spans 13 amino acids. CDR1 is SGHNT, CDR2 YENEEA, per germline. Trimming cost V 1 base and J 5 bases, with 8 bases left between them. The CDR3 region has the DNA TGTGCCAGCAGCTTAGTTTTGGGGACTGAAGCTTTCTTT. Its protein is CASSLVLGTEAFF.

The table lists this clone with a few counts. J is TRBJ2-3 and V is TRBV6-5; a weak D match, TRBD1 (6 bases). This CDR3 contains 14 residues. The V gene lost 5 bases and the J gene lost 2 bases, with 11 bases spanning the gap. From germline, CDR1 is MNHEY and CDR2 SVGAGI. In DNA form, the CDR3 reads TGTGCCAGCAGTCGGACAGCCCCCACAGATACGCAGTATTTT. This gives the protein CASSRTAPTDTQYF.

With respect to this clone: The sample has other DNA sequences that encode this CDR3 too. The chain recombines TRBV2 with TRBJ2-7; no reliable D call. The V gene's germline CDR1 is SNHLY and CDR2 FYNNEI. CDR3 length equals 11 residues. V was shortened by 1 base and J by 3 bases, with 1 base between the two germline ends. The CDR3 here is CASSEDYEQYF. CDR3 nucleotides: TGTGCCAGCAGTGAAGACTACGAGCAGTACTTC.

This clone has only a few counts. The J gene is TRBJ2-5, the V gene TRBV27; D call uncertain. CDR1 and CDR2 (germline): MNHEY, SMNVEV (reference sequence). CDR3 length: 11 amino acids. The ends were cut back, 5 bases at V and 2 bases at J, with 3 bases in the middle. CDR3 bases: TGTGCCAGCAGTATTCAAGAGACCCAGTACTTC. Translated, it gives CASSIQETQYF.

V is TRBV5-1 and J is TRBJ2-5, with D perhaps matching TRBD2 (5 bases). V was shortened by 7 bases and J by 5 bases, with 15 bases between the two germline ends. This CDR3 is built from 13 residues. In germline, CDR1 is SGHRS, CDR2 YFSETQ. The CDR3 here is CASARDSGETQYF. The CDR3 nucleotides read TGCGCCAGCGCTCGGGATTCGGGGGAGACCCAGTACTTC. Full variable domain (outside the CDR3, taken from reference TRBV5-1 and TRBJ2-5): KAGVTQTPRYLIKTRGQQVTLSCSPISGHRSVSWYQQTPGQGLQFLFEYFSETQRNKGNFPGRFSGRQFSNSRSEMNVSTLELGDSALYLCASARDSGETQYFGPGTRLLVL.

The chain joins TRBV7-9 to TRBJ1-2; a weak D match, TRBD1 (6 bases). CDR3 length: 16 amino acids. The germline CDR1 and CDR2 sequences are SEHNR and FQNEAQ (reference sequence). Trimming removed 4 bases from V and 6 bases from J, with 21 bases in between. CDR3 in DNA: TGTGCCAGCAGCTCCCCCGGTATTGCCAGGGGTGATGGCTACACCTTC. This sequence encodes CASSSPGIARGDGYTF. The variable domain in full, with the rest retrieved from reference TRBV7-9 and TRBJ1-2, is DTGVSQNPRHKITKRGQNVTFRCDPISEHNRLYWYRQTLGQGPEFLTYFQNEAQLEKSRLLSDRFSAERPKGSFSTLEIQRTEQGDSAMYLCASSSPGIARGDGYTFGSGTRLTVV.

This sequence joins TRBV5-1 and TRBJ2-7; 7 bases map to TRBD1. With V trimmed by 3 bases and J by 3 bases, 6 bases remained unmatched. Per germline, CDR1 SGHRS and CDR2 YFSETQ. There are 14 residues in the CDR3. This chain's CDR3 is CASSSDRAIYEQYF. The CDR3, as DNA: TGCGCCAGCAGCTCAGACAGGGCTATCTACGAGCAGTACTTC.

V is TRBV30 and J is TRBJ2-1; D is uncertain. V was clipped by 3 bases and J by 6 bases, with 9 bases between them. CDR3 size: 12 residues. Germline-derived CDR1 and CDR2 are GTSNPN and SVGIG (reference sequence). The CDR3: CAWRLAPNEQFF. The CDR3 region has the DNA TGTGCCTGGAGGTTAGCCCCCAATGAGCAGTTCTTC.

This clone came up once. The rearrangement joins TRBV11-2 to TRBJ1-1; the D gene is possibly TRBD1 (6 bases). Trimming left V 6 bases short and J 2 bases short, with 13 bases between. The CDR3 totals 14 residues. In germline, CDR1 is SGHAT, CDR2 FQNNGV. The CDR3 is CASSGTPGNTEAFF. The CDR3 DNA reads as TGTGCCAGCAGTGGGACACCGGGTAACACTGAAGCTTTCTTT.

The rearrangement uses TRBV5-6 and TRBJ1-3, with D perhaps TRBD1 (6 bases). Looked up from germline, CDR1 is SGHDT and CDR2 is YYEEEE. V was clipped by 4 bases and J by 0 bases, with 14 bases between them. The CDR3 extends over 16 amino acids. The CDR3 loop reads CASSPYGQFSGNTIYF. CDR3 nucleotide sequence: TGTGCCAGCAGCCCATACGGACAGTTCTCTGGAAACACCATATATTTT. Drawing the rest from reference TRBV5-6 and TRBJ1-3, the complete variable domain is DAGVTQSPTHLIKTRGQQVTLRCSPKSGHDTVSWYQQALGQGPQFIFQYYEEEERQRGNFPDRFSGHQFPNYSSELNVNALLLGDSALYLCASSPYGQFSGNTIYFGEGSWLTVV.

The V and J genes are TRBV9 and TRBJ1-6, with D perhaps matching TRBD1 (6 bases). This CDR3 contains 16 residues. The V gene lost 4 bases and the J gene lost 8 bases, with 19 bases spanning the gap. Germline V gene sequence: CDR1 SGDLS, CDR2 YYNGEE. CDR3 DNA sequence: TGTGCCAGCAGCCCCGCGTTAGGGGGAGGAGATTCACCCCTCCACTTT. Translated: CASSPALGGGDSPLHF.

The gene calls are TRBV7-7 and TRBJ2-1; 10 nucleotides line up with TRBD1. CDR1 SSHAT and CDR2 FNYEAQ come from the germline V gene (reference sequence). The CDR3 totals 14 residues. J lost 9 bases, V lost 5 bases, and 7 bases had no gene match. CDR3 region: CASSTGQGVGEQFF. DNA for the CDR3: TGTGCCAGCAGCACTGGACAGGGGGTAGGTGAGCAGTTCTTC.

This rearrangement joins TRBV6-5 to TRBJ1-1; a possible D gene is TRBD1 (5 bases). Trimming shortened V by 7 bases and J by 4 bases, and 19 bases separated the two germline ends. The germline gives CDR1 MNHEY, CDR2 SVGAGI. The CDR3 runs to 15 residues. The CDR3 nucleotides read TGTGCCAGCACCCCCGGGGGGATAAGGATCACTGAAGCTTTCTTT. As protein: CASTPGGIRITEAFF.

The V gene is TRBV3-1 (or the pseudogene TRBV3-2), the J gene TRBJ2-3; 8 bases align to TRBD2. The V and J ends lost 2 bases and 2 bases, in that order; junction bases with no gene match: 15. CDR3 size: 19 residues. Germline CDR1 LGHDT, CDR2 YNNKEL (reference sequence). This CDR3 reads CASSQRIRRGAPITDTQYF. The CDR3 DNA follows: TGTGCCAGCAGCCAACGAATCCGGCGGGGGGCTCCGATCACAGATACGCAGTATTTT.

This clone was detected only a few times. The rearrangement links TRBV19 to TRBJ2-2; 10 nucleotides agree with TRBD1. Germline V lookup: CDR1 LNHDA, CDR2 SQIVND (reference sequence). After removal of 8 bases from V and 6 bases from J, the junction contained 9 bases not matched to a gene. This CDR3 contains 15 residues. The CDR3 protein is CASALSGTGAGELFF. The DNA of the CDR3 is TGTGCCAGTGCGCTTTCCGGGACAGGGGCCGGGGAGCTGTTTTTT.

The rearrangement joins TRBV5-5 to TRBJ1-3, with D possibly being TRBD1 (6 bases). Germline values: CDR1 SGHKS, CDR2 YYEKEE (reference sequence). Trimming removed 1 base from V and 0 bases from J, with 14 bases in between. CDR3 length: 17 amino acids. DNA for the CDR3: TGTGCCAGCAGCTTGAGTCAGGGGCATAGCTCTGGAAACACCATATATTTT. This codes for CASSLSQGHSSGNTIYF.

This sequence joins TRBV6-5 and TRBJ1-4; unclear D gene. Trimming left V 5 bases short and J 0 bases short, with 10 bases between. This CDR3 contains 15 residues. The germline V gene has CDR1 MNHEY and CDR2 SVGAGI. The CDR3, as DNA: TGTGCCAGCAGTCCCTCGAGAGCAACTAATGAAAAACTGTTTTTT. It specifies CASSPSRATNEKLFF.

The chain has TRBV7-6 and TRBJ2-7, with no clear D. Looked up from germline, CDR1 is SGHVS and CDR2 is FNYEAQ. The CDR3 loop spans 14 amino acids. V dropped 3 bases and J dropped 2 bases, with 11 bases sitting between them. The CDR3 loop is CASSFNPTTYEQYF. As DNA, the CDR3 is TGTGCCAGCAGCTTTAACCCAACGACCTACGAGCAGTACTTC.

The chain links TRBV6-5 to TRBJ2-3, with D maybe TRBD1 (8 bases). The germline V gene has CDR1 MNHEY and CDR2 SVGAGI. The CDR3 totals 15 residues. V lost 2 bases to trimming and J lost 12 bases, with 21 bases between them. The CDR3 protein is CASSYAGGGQAVQYF. As DNA, the CDR3 is TGTGCCAGCAGTTACGCCGGCGGGGGACAGGCGGTTCAGTATTTT.

This clone was seen a single time. This chain uses TRBV30 with TRBJ1-2; D uncertain. The CDR3 runs to 12 residues. The ends were cut back, 2 bases at V and 1 base at J, with 5 bases in the middle. Germline loops: CDR1 GTSNPN, CDR2 SVGIG (reference sequence). The CDR3: CAWSPGNYGYTF. For the CDR3, the DNA is TGTGCCTGGAGTCCGGGTAACTATGGCTACACCTTC.

This clone was counted a single time. The chain employs TRBV7-9 and TRBJ2-2, with 7 positions matching TRBD1. Germline-derived CDR1 and CDR2 are SEHNR and FQNEAQ (reference sequence). The CDR3 consists of 17 residues. V shed 7 bases, J shed 0 bases, and the junction held 11 bases outside the gene matches. CDR3 in DNA: TGTGCCAGCACCCGAACCGACAGGGAACCGAACACCGGGGAGCTGTTTTTT. It yields the protein CASTRTDREPNTGELFF.

Comment on this clone: A junction boundary mismatches the germline segment, possibly from a read error. The chain combines TRBV2 with TRBJ1-5; 9 positions match TRBD1. CDR3 length: 15 residues. Germline V gene sequence: CDR1 SNHLY, CDR2 FYNNEI. CDR3 nucleotides: TGTGCCAGCAGAGAAGTGGGACAGGGAAATCAGCCCCAGCATTTT. The encoded protein is CASREVGQGNQPQHF.